The 17 T cell receptor beta chains in this list originate from one sample, sequenced in a study of a mutant IDH1 vaccine in newly diagnosed glioma. This table comes from immunoSEQ multiplex PCR, and its TCRdb copy is limited to in-frame clones, with some not included. The data hold more than 30,000 clones, with around 90% observed a single time. These TCRs' antigens remain unknown. Time point defined: week 11, during vaccination. Doses consisted of 300 ug of mutant IDH1 20-mer peptide each, paired with topical imiquimod. The source material was PBMCs, sampled from a glioma patient whose treatment included an IDH1 peptide vaccine. All receptors come from a man between 18 and 29 years old with glioma.

The count of this clone is one. This chain links TRBV6-1 with TRBJ1-5; D is unresolved. Per germline, CDR1 MNHNS and CDR2 SASEGT. CDR3 length equals 14 residues. V was cut by 3 bases and J by 9 bases, with 15 bases left in between. The CDR3 DNA sequence: TGTGCCAGCAGTGAGAATGGAGCCCGACGGCCCCAGCATTTT. The encoded protein is CASSENGARRPQHF.

V usage is TRBV28 and J usage is TRBJ1-1; the D is unclear. Germline V CDR1 and CDR2: MDHEN, SYDVKM. CDR3 length: 13 residues. V dropped 6 bases and J dropped 4 bases, with 12 bases sitting between them. In nucleotides, the CDR3 is TGTGCCAGCAGCATACCGGGGAGCACTGAAGCTTTCTTT. Its protein is CASSIPGSTEAFF.

The rearrangement uses TRBV19 and TRBJ1-5; D not resolved. Per the germline V gene, CDR1 is LNHDA and CDR2 is SQIVND (reference sequence). V lost 1 base, J lost 2 bases, and 12 bases lay in between. The CDR3 sequence is 16 residues long. CDR3 bases: TGTGCCAGTAGTATAGTCCCGGGTCCGGGCAATCAGCCCCAGCATTTT. Encoded protein: CASSIVPGPGNQPQHF.

The chain carries TRBV30 and TRBJ2-7, with D perhaps assigned TRBD1 or TRBD2 (5 bases each). This CDR3 region has 12 residues. The V and J ends lost 5 bases and 3 bases respectively, with 11 bases between them. Per germline, CDR1 GTSNPN and CDR2 SVGIG (reference sequence). The DNA for the CDR3 is TGTGCCTGGGGGAGAGGGGACTACGAGCAGTACTTC. Translating it yields CAWGRGDYEQYF. Using reference TRBV30 and TRBJ2-7 for the parts outside the CDR3, the full variable domain is SQTIHQWPATLVQPVGSPLSLECTVEGTSNPNLYWYRQAAGRGLQLLFYSVGIGQISSEVPQNLSASRPQDRQFILSSKKLLLSDSGFYLCAWGRGDYEQYFGPGTRLTVT.

The sample holds a few counts of this clone. J is TRBJ1-1 and V is TRBV19, with a possible D match to TRBD1 (6 bases). V was shortened by 8 bases and J by 7 bases, with 23 bases between the two germline ends. CDR1 and CDR2 (germline): LNHDA, SQIVND (reference sequence). This CDR3 region has 15 residues. The CDR3 region is CASGMPRTVPLEAFF. CDR3 bases: TGTGCCAGTGGGATGCCAAGGACAGTCCCTCTTGAAGCTTTCTTT.

The DNA for the CDR3 is TGCGCCAGCAGCCCCAGCACGGGGGGCACAGATACGCAGTATTTT. Translation gives CASSPSTGGTDTQYF. The chain recombines TRBV4-3 with TRBJ2-3; D is perhaps TRBD2 (6 bases). Trimming took off 4 bases at V and 1 base at J, with 12 bases between the two ends. Germline loops: CDR1 LGHNA, CDR2 YSLEER. The CDR3 length is 15 residues.

The genes are TRBV6-6 and TRBJ1-1; 7 bases fit TRBD1. This CDR3 has 14 amino acids. Germline V gives CDR1 MNHNY, CDR2 SVGAGI (reference sequence). The trim removed 8 bases at V and 3 bases at J, leaving 9 bases unmatched. The CDR3 reads CASRRGTGDTEAFF. DNA for the CDR3: TGTGCCAGCCGCAGAGGTACAGGGGACACTGAAGCTTTCTTT.

This rearrangement joins TRBV29-1 to TRBJ2-7, with unresolved D. CDR1 is SQVTM and CDR2 is ANQGSEA in the germline V gene. The V end was cut by 4 bases, the J end by 6 bases, with 13 bases between. The CDR3 has 12 residues. CDR3 in DNA: TGCAGCGTTGGGAAGGGTAAGAGCGAGCAGTACTTC. Its protein is CSVGKGKSEQYF.

The rearrangement joins TRBV14 to TRBJ1-5; tentatively, D is TRBD1 (5 bases). The germline V gene has CDR1 SGHDN and CDR2 FVKESK. Trimming took off 0 bases at V and 7 bases at J, with 7 bases between the two ends. The CDR3 is made up of 13 amino acids. CDR3 coding DNA: TGTGCCAGCAGCCAAGATGACAGACAGCCCCAGCATTTT. This encodes CASSQDDRQPQHF.

This clone was found a few times. The CDR3 loop is CASSQATSGRTHEQYF. The DNA for the CDR3 is TGTGCCAGCAGCCAAGCCACTAGCGGGAGGACCCACGAGCAGTACTTC. The chain combines TRBV14 with TRBJ2-7, with TRBD2 matching 12 bases. V shed 1 base, J shed 5 bases, and the junction held 6 bases outside the gene matches. The CDR3 is 16 amino acids. Germline CDR1 is SGHDN and CDR2 is FVKESK.

CDR3 nucleotides: TGCGCCAGCAGCCAAGAAGCCCCCCGGGACATCCCTAGCACAGATACGCAGTATTTT. It is translated as CASSQEAPRDIPSTDTQYF. The chain is built from TRBV4-3 and TRBJ2-3; D is possibly TRBD1 (6 bases). V was clipped by 0 bases and J by 0 bases, with 19 bases between them. The CDR3 length is 19 residues. The germline V gene has CDR1 LGHNA and CDR2 YSLEER.

J is TRBJ2-7 and V is TRBV29-1; D might be TRBD2 (6 bases). V dropped 5 bases and J dropped 2 bases, with 28 bases sitting between them. The germline gives CDR1 SQVTM, CDR2 ANQGSEA. The CDR3 is made up of 18 amino acids. CDR3 sequence (DNA): TGCAGCGTTAACCCTAGCGTTCCCGCGGCCCGGGCCCCCTACGAGCAGTACTTC. Translating it yields CSVNPSVPAARAPYEQYF.

The chain employs TRBV5-1 and TRBJ2-5; TRBD1 might be the D (5 bases). The CDR3 is 16 residues long. Germline V gene lookup returns CDR1 SGHRS and CDR2 YFSETQ. The V and J ends lost 3 bases and 1 base respectively, with 16 bases between them. Written as DNA, the CDR3 is TGCGCCAGCAGCTGGGGCCGGCCAGCCAGCCAAGAGACCCAGTACTTC. It codes for CASSWGRPASQETQYF.

The chain carries TRBV6-6 and TRBJ1-2, with TRBD1 matching over 10 bases. Unmatched junction bases numbered 11, after V lost 7 bases and J lost 6 bases. The CDR3 runs 15 residues. Germline V lookup: CDR1 MNHNY, CDR2 SVGAGI (reference sequence). The CDR3 nucleotides are TGTGCCAGCAAAAGGGGGACAGGGGTAAACGATGGCTACACCTTC. Protein product: CASKRGTGVNDGYTF.

In its sample, this clone was seen once. The chain joins TRBV7-9 to TRBJ1-3, with D possibly matching TRBD1 (6 bases). Germline V gene sequence: CDR1 SEHNR, CDR2 FQNEAQ (reference sequence). The CDR3 sequence is 16 residues long. V was pared by 0 bases and J by 4 bases, with 13 bases between. Here the CDR3 reads CASSLAQPGHGNTIYF. The DNA of the CDR3 is TGTGCCAGCAGCTTAGCCCAACCGGGACACGGAAACACCATATATTTT.

The chain combines TRBV6-1 with TRBJ2-1; 8 bases are a match to TRBD1. This CDR3 is 14 amino acids long. Germline lookup yields CDR1 MNHNS and CDR2 SASEGT. V lost 3 bases and J lost 4; bases outside the gene matches: 2. The CDR3, as DNA: TGTGCCAGCAGTGAGGGACAGGAATACAATGAGCAGTTCTTC. Translated: CASSEGQEYNEQFF.

The chain uses TRBV30 and TRBJ2-6, with D unresolved. The CDR3 sequence is 14 residues long. Germline V gene sequence: CDR1 GTSNPN, CDR2 SVGIG (reference sequence). V was pared by 4 bases and J by 0 bases, with 7 bases between. This CDR3 is CAWTSGSGANVLTF. In nucleotides, the CDR3 is TGTGCCTGGACCTCCGGCTCTGGGGCCAACGTCCTGACTTTC.